This T cell receptor beta chain was captured by sequencing in a study of blood T cell repertoires in COVID-19. Germline V lookup: CDR1 LGHDT, CDR2 YNNKEL (reference sequence). The V and J ends lost 2 bases and 0 bases respectively, with 5 bases between them. The CDR3 length is 13 residues. Measured with immunoSEQ multiplex PCR; TCRdb has only the in-frame clones, and not every one. The sample consists of about 270,000 clones, approximately 88% of them appearing once. Sequenced sample: PBMCs or T cells enriched from blood (not recorded which). The rearrangement uses TRBV3-1 (or the pseudogene TRBV3-2) and TRBJ2-7; D gene ambiguous. This TCR was sampled from a young woman who had recovered from COVID-19. CDR3 bases: TGTGCCAGCAGCCAACCGAGCTCCTACGAGCAGTACTTC. Translation gives CASSQPSSYEQYF.